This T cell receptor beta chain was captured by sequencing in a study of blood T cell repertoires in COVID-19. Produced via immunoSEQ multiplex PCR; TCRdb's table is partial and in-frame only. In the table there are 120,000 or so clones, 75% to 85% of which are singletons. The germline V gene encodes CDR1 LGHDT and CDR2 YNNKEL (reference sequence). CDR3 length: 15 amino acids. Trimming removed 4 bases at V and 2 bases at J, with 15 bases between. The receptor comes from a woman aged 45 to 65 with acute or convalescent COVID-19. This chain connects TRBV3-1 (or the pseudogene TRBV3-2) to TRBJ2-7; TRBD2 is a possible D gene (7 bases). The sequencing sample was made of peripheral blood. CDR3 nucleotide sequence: TGTGCCAGCAGCCGGGGCGGGGGCCAGCCCTACGAGCAGTACTTC. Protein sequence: CASSRGGGQPYEQYF.